The 21 T cell receptor beta chains below were found in one sample sequenced in a study of T cell responses to AZD1222 COVID-19 vaccine. Assay used: immunoSEQ multiplex PCR; TCRdb lists only in-frame clones, some missing. The sample comprises 35,000 to 50,000 clones, roughly 75% of which are singletons, and roughly a fifth rests with the top ten. The sequences come from peripheral blood, collected 28 days after the second dose of the MenACWY control vaccine. These receptors were collected from an adult who received the MenACWY meningococcal vaccine as a control.

This clone was detected once. The chain is built from TRBV30 and TRBJ2-5; 7 nucleotides match TRBD2. The junction had 1 base not matched to a gene; V was cut back by 2 bases and J by 4 bases. The germline gives CDR1 GTSNPN, CDR2 SVGIG (reference sequence). This CDR3 is 12 amino acids long. CDR3 sequence (DNA): TGTGCCTGGAGTCCTAGCGGAGAGACCCAGTACTTC. Its translation is CAWSPSGETQYF.

V and J are TRBV30 and TRBJ1-6; no clear D gene. Deletions cut 8 bases from V and 0 bases from J, with 11 bases between. Germline V gene data show CDR1 as GTSNPN and CDR2 as SVGIG (reference sequence). The CDR3 contains 14 residues. The CDR3 DNA follows: TGTGCCGGAAGGACCGGCTCCTATAATTCACCCCTCCACTTT. This gives the protein CAGRTGSYNSPLHF.

This clone appeared a few times. This chain links TRBV28 with TRBJ1-5; D remains unclear. This CDR3 is built from 14 residues. V lost 5 bases and J 0 bases, leaving 8 bases between the germline ends. Looked up from germline, CDR1 is MDHEN and CDR2 is SYDVKM. CDR3 DNA: TGTGCCAGCAGTCCCACAAATAGCAATCAGCCCCAGCATTTT. Translation: CASSPTNSNQPQHF.

Only a few counts were recorded for this clone. This chain uses TRBV19 with TRBJ1-1; weak D call: TRBD1 (5 bases). Trimming shortened V by 6 bases and J by 6 bases, and 14 bases separated the two germline ends. Germline CDR1 LNHDA, CDR2 SQIVND (reference sequence). The CDR3 sequence is 13 residues long. This CDR3 is CASRGTLQPEAFF. CDR3 coding DNA: TGTGCCAGTAGGGGGACCTTACAACCTGAAGCTTTCTTT.

The rearrangement uses TRBV7-9 and TRBJ2-7; a possible D gene is TRBD1 (6 bases). CDR3 length: 13 amino acids. Germline CDR1 reads SEHNR; CDR2 reads FQNEAQ (reference sequence). Trimming removed 8 bases from V and 3 bases from J, with 14 bases in between. This CDR3 is CASDEAGDYEQYF. CDR3 coding DNA: TGTGCCAGCGACGAGGCAGGGGACTACGAGCAGTACTTC.

This chain joins TRBV19 and TRBJ1-1, with D uncertain. Trimming removed 4 bases from V and 7 bases from J, with 7 bases in between. CDR1 is LNHDA, CDR2 SQIVND, per germline (reference sequence). The CDR3 spans 11 residues. The CDR3 bases are TGTGCCAGTAGTAGGGTTCATGAAGCTTTCTTT. It codes for CASSRVHEAFF.

This rearrangement joins TRBV28 to TRBJ1-2; a possible D gene is TRBD1 (6 bases). The CDR3 runs 16 residues. Trimming pared 0 bases from V and 0 bases from J, leaving 11 bases between. Germline assignment: CDR1 MDHEN and CDR2 SYDVKM. CDR3 DNA sequence: TGTGCCAGCAGTTTATGGGCGCGGACAGCTAACTATGGCTACACCTTC. Translation: CASSLWARTANYGYTF.

CDR3 sequence: CASSQGRNHYTF. CDR3 nucleotide sequence: TGTGCCAGCAGCCAAGGCAGGAATCACTACACCTTC. This chain connects TRBV3-1 (or the pseudogene TRBV3-2) to TRBJ1-2, with D unresolved. This CDR3 contains 12 residues. V was cut by 1 base and J by 10 bases, with 10 bases left in between. From germline, CDR1 is LGHDT and CDR2 YNNKEL (reference sequence).

The chain's CDR3 is CASSSGDRGRSYNEQFF. CDR3 nucleotide sequence: TGTGCCAGCAGCTCCGGGGACAGGGGAAGGTCCTACAATGAGCAGTTCTTC. The V gene is TRBV7-9, the J gene TRBJ2-1; 10 bases are a match to TRBD1. The CDR3 is made up of 17 amino acids. V gave up 4 bases and J gave up 1 base; unmatched junction bases: 7. CDR1 SEHNR and CDR2 FQNEAQ come from the germline V gene (reference sequence).

The chain has TRBV30 and TRBJ2-7; 8 bases line up with TRBD1. The germline gives CDR1 GTSNPN, CDR2 SVGIG (reference sequence). Germline trimming cut 3 bases from V and 9 bases from J; bases unmatched to any gene: 7. This CDR3 comprises 12 residues. In DNA, the CDR3 is TGTGCCTGGAGCCTCGGACAGGGAAGGCAGTACGTC. It encodes CAWSLGQGRQYV.

The chain carries TRBV3-1 (or the pseudogene TRBV3-2) and TRBJ1-3; D is unresolved. V was trimmed by 4 bases and J by 4 bases, leaving 14 bases between them. The CDR3 loop spans 15 amino acids. CDR1 is LGHDT and CDR2 is YNNKEL in the germline V gene (reference sequence). In nucleotides, the CDR3 is TGTGCCAGCAGCCTGGCGACCGTGAAGGGAAACACCATATATTTT. This codes for CASSLATVKGNTIYF.

The CDR3 DNA reads as TGTGCCATAGCAGGGAACACTGAAGCTTTCTTT. Translated: CAIAGNTEAFF. V and J are TRBV12-3 or TRBV12-4 and TRBJ1-1; D is uncertain. V lost 10 bases, J lost 1 base, and 7 bases lay in between. The CDR3 is made up of 11 amino acids.

This rearrangement joins TRBV5-1 to TRBJ2-3; 8 nucleotides match TRBD1. V shed 2 bases and J 5 bases; nucleotides not matched to a gene: 4. This CDR3 has 14 residues. In germline, CDR1 is SGHRS, CDR2 YFSETQ. The CDR3 DNA sequence: TGCGCCAGCAGCTTTGGACAGGGTCGAGATACGCAGTATTTT. Its translation: CASSFGQGRDTQYF.

This chain connects TRBV4-1 to TRBJ2-3; D could derive from TRBD1 or TRBD2 (5 bases each). The germline CDR1 and CDR2 sequences are MGHRA and YSYEKL. The CDR3 is 15 residues long. V gave up 0 bases and J gave up 9 bases, with 16 bases separating them. CDR3 amino acids: CASSQDDVGTRTQYF. The CDR3 DNA reads as TGCGCCAGCAGCCAAGACGACGTAGGGACCCGGACGCAGTATTTT.

The table lists this clone with a few counts. The chain links TRBV23-1 to TRBJ2-7; D may be TRBD1 (6 bases). TRBV23-1 has ORF status, its function being uncertain. Trimming cost V 0 bases and J 5 bases, with 14 bases left between them. This CDR3 is 15 amino acids long. CDR3 sequence (DNA): TGCGCCAGCAGTCAATCGACATTGCAGGGGAACGAGCAGTACTTC. Residues: CASSQSTLQGNEQYF.

This chain links TRBV20-1 with TRBJ2-7; 7 bases align to TRBD2. Looked up from germline, CDR1 is DFQATT and CDR2 is SNEGSKA (reference sequence). This CDR3 is 12 amino acids long. Trimming cost V 3 bases and J 6 bases; bases outside gene matches: 5. CDR3 nucleotide sequence: TGCAGTGCTAGTCGGGGGGTCGGCGAGCAGTACGTC. Amino acid sequence: CSASRGVGEQYV.

The chain employs TRBV29-1 and TRBJ1-2; D possibly corresponds to TRBD1 (6 bases). Germline V CDR1 and CDR2: SQVTM, ANQGSEA. The CDR3 covers 13 residues. With 5 bases removed from V and 4 bases from J, the gap between germline ends came to 14 bases. DNA for the CDR3: TGCAGCGTTTTACAGGGTTGGGGCTATGGCTACACCTTC. It yields the protein CSVLQGWGYGYTF. Full variable domain (remainder filled in from reference TRBV29-1 and TRBJ1-2): SAVISQKPSRDICQRGTSLTIQCQVDSQVTMMFWYRQQPGQSLTLIATANQGSEATYESGFVIDKFPISRPNLTFSTLTVSNMSPEDSSIYLCSVLQGWGYGYTFGSGTRLTVV.

The chain combines TRBV6-7 with TRBJ2-7, with 10 bases lining up with TRBD1. TRBV6-7 carries the ORF label, with uncertain function. V gave up 5 bases and J gave up 2 bases; unmatched junction bases: 6. The CDR3 has 15 amino acids. The chain's CDR3 is CASSTPGTGAYEQYF. CDR3 sequence (DNA): TGTGCCAGCAGTACCCCAGGGACAGGGGCCTACGAGCAGTACTTC.

The chain carries TRBV4-1 and TRBJ2-5; 7 nucleotides match TRBD1. Germline lookup yields CDR1 MGHRA and CDR2 YSYEKL. There are 16 residues in the CDR3. With 5 bases clipped from V and 3 bases from J, the junction kept 12 bases outside the gene matches. The CDR3, as DNA: TGCGCCAGCAGCTCTATTAAGACAGGGAACGAAGAGACCCAGTACTTC. This encodes CASSSIKTGNEETQYF.

This clone has a handful of counts. The chain combines TRBV5-4 with TRBJ2-7; D ambiguous. This CDR3 has 13 residues. Trimming pared 0 bases from V and 4 bases from J, leaving 8 bases between. Germline V CDR1 and CDR2: SGHNT, YYREEE (reference sequence). CDR3 region: CASSLEGRYEQYV. The CDR3 DNA reads as TGTGCCAGCAGCTTGGAGGGCAGATACGAGCAGTACGTC.

This rearrangement joins TRBV5-1 to TRBJ1-5; TRBD1 agrees at 7 bases. The germline V gene has CDR1 SGHRS and CDR2 YFSETQ. Losses at the gene ends were 0 bases for V and 3 bases for J; bases not matched to a gene: 12. CDR3 length: 18 residues. The CDR3 DNA sequence: TGCGCCAGCAGCTTGGACCCCCGGGACAGTACAACCAATCAGCCCCAGCATTTT. As protein: CASSLDPRDSTTNQPQHF.